A single sample gave rise to the 29 T cell receptor beta chains below, sequenced in a study of T cell changes during pregnancy in multiple sclerosis. Clones were sequenced by immunoSEQ multiplex PCR, and TCRdb holds only the in-frame ones, with some missing. The data show roughly 84,000 clones, 93% seen once. The sample consisted of peripheral blood, taken in the third trimester of pregnancy. The receptors come from a female donor in good health, enrolled as a control in a pregnancy study.

The V and J genes are TRBV5-1 and TRBJ2-1, with D maybe TRBD2 (5 bases). The germline V gene has CDR1 SGHRS and CDR2 YFSETQ. V was cut by 2 bases and J by 4 bases, with 16 bases left in between. CDR3 length: 16 amino acids. CDR3 DNA: TGCGCCAGCAGCTTTGGGAGCGGTACCTCATACAATGAGCAGTTCTTC. This gives the protein CASSFGSGTSYNEQFF.

This chain joins TRBV5-1 and TRBJ2-2; the D is unclear. There are 15 residues in the CDR3. Trimming cost V 0 bases and J 0 bases, with 6 bases left between them. Germline CDR1 SGHRS, CDR2 YFSETQ. CDR3 region: CASSLARSNTGELFF. CDR3 nucleotide sequence: TGCGCCAGCAGCTTGGCGCGGTCGAACACCGGGGAGCTGTTTTTT.

The chain couples TRBV27 to TRBJ2-5, with 7 bases identical to TRBD2. Germline V gene sequence: CDR1 MNHEY, CDR2 SMNVEV (reference sequence). The V segment lost 3 bases and the J segment 5 bases; nucleotides outside the gene matches: 3. There are 13 residues in the CDR3. The CDR3 DNA reads as TGTGCCAGCAGTTTGGAGGGAGGGGAGACCCAGTACTTC. Protein product: CASSLEGGETQYF.

This clone occurred a few times. The chain is built from TRBV2 and TRBJ2-7; 9 bases are shared with TRBD1. The CDR3 is 14 amino acids. V shed 6 bases and J 5 bases; nucleotides not matched to a gene: 8. CDR1 SNHLY and CDR2 FYNNEI come from the germline V gene. The CDR3 DNA reads as TGTGCCAGCAGCATCGGGACAGGGAGCCACGAGCAGTACTTC. Encoded protein: CASSIGTGSHEQYF.

V gene TRBV19 combines with J gene TRBJ2-3; TRBD2 agrees at 7 bases. J gave up 0 bases and V 6 bases, and 3 bases lay outside the gene matches. The CDR3 extends over 14 amino acids. Germline V lookup: CDR1 LNHDA, CDR2 SQIVND (reference sequence). This chain's CDR3 is CASRREGSTDTQYF. The CDR3 DNA is TGTGCCAGTAGAAGGGAGGGGAGCACAGATACGCAGTATTTT.

V is TRBV5-6 and J is TRBJ2-7; TRBD2 aligns across 11 bases. The CDR3 contains 16 residues. Germline V gene data show CDR1 as SGHDT and CDR2 as YYEEEE. V lost 3 bases, J lost 2 bases, and 7 bases stayed unmatched. In nucleotides, the CDR3 is TGTGCCAGCAGCTGGAGGACTAGCGGGCTTACCTACGAGCAGTACTTC. This gives the protein CASSWRTSGLTYEQYF.

The chain recombines TRBV28 with TRBJ1-1; the D is unclear. Trimming left V 6 bases short and J 4 bases short, with 15 bases between. Germline assignment: CDR1 MDHEN and CDR2 SYDVKM. This CDR3 has 14 amino acids. The CDR3 spells CASSLDRAVTEAFF. CDR3 coding DNA: TGTGCCAGCAGCCTAGACCGAGCGGTCACTGAAGCTTTCTTT.

The chain employs TRBV7-9 and TRBJ2-7, with a possible D match to TRBD1 (7 bases). Per the germline V gene, CDR1 is SEHNR and CDR2 is FQNEAQ (reference sequence). Trimming pared 0 bases from V and 7 bases from J, leaving 22 bases between. The CDR3 runs to 17 residues. CDR3 region: CASSLAPGEEGAEEQYF. The CDR3 coding sequence is TGTGCCAGCAGCTTAGCGCCGGGGGAGGAGGGGGCGGAAGAGCAGTACTTC.

This rearrangement joins TRBV28 to TRBJ1-5, with 10 bases fitting TRBD1. The CDR3 consists of 17 residues. Per germline, CDR1 MDHEN and CDR2 SYDVKM. V lost 6 bases, J lost 0 bases, and 8 bases stayed unmatched. CDR3 DNA: TGTGCCAGCAGAGTGGGACAGGGGTTCTTTAGCAATCAGCCCCAGCATTTT. This gives the protein CASRVGQGFFSNQPQHF. The full variable domain, in which reference TRBV28 and TRBJ1-5 provide the parts outside the CDR3, is DVKVTQSSRYLVKRTGEKVFLECVQDMDHENMFWYRQDPGLGLRLIYFSYDVKMKEKGDIPEGYSVSREKKERFSLILESASTNQTSMYLCASRVGQGFFSNQPQHFGDGTRLSIL.

This chain uses TRBV29-1 with TRBJ2-7; 7 bases line up with TRBD1. With V trimmed by 6 bases and J by 5 bases, 10 bases remained unmatched. There are 13 residues in the CDR3. Germline V gives CDR1 SQVTM, CDR2 ANQGSEA. In nucleotides, the CDR3 is TGCAGCGTCCAGGGGGTAACGATTAACGAGCAGTACTTC. This codes for CSVQGVTINEQYF.

The rearrangement joins TRBV29-1 to TRBJ2-2; 10 nucleotides line up with TRBD2. Trimming took 5 bases from V and 12 from J; bases not matched to a gene: 9. The CDR3 is 13 amino acids. CDR1 is SQVTM and CDR2 is ANQGSEA in the germline V gene. In DNA, the CDR3 is TGCAGCGTTCGGACTAGCGGTCAAACGAAGCTGTTTTTT. Its translation: CSVRTSGQTKLFF.

V gene TRBV6-5 combines with J gene TRBJ2-2; D might be TRBD2 (5 bases). V lost 0 bases to trimming and J lost 6 bases, with 14 bases between them. This CDR3 is built from 16 residues. The germline V gene encodes CDR1 MNHEY and CDR2 SVGAGI. DNA of the CDR3: TGTGCCAGCAGTTACTCACTCACCCGGGGTGCCGGGGAGCTGTTTTTT. Amino acid sequence: CASSYSLTRGAGELFF.

The chain has TRBV9 and TRBJ2-2; D may be TRBD2 (5 bases). This CDR3 contains 17 residues. CDR1 SGDLS and CDR2 YYNGEE come from the germline V gene. The V end was cut by 3 bases, the J end by 2 bases, with 17 bases between. CDR3 DNA: TGTGCCAGCAGCGAGCCCGGGAAGGTTCTAAACACCGGGGAGCTGTTTTTT. Translating gives CASSEPGKVLNTGELFF.

The rearrangement links TRBV2 to TRBJ2-2; TRBD1 matches 11 bases. This CDR3 has 16 amino acids. Unmatched junction bases numbered 8, after V lost 5 bases and J lost 6 bases. Germline V gene data show CDR1 as SNHLY and CDR2 as FYNNEI. CDR3 in DNA: TGTGCCAGCAGTAGCCGAGAGGGACAGGGGGCCGGGGAGCTGTTTTTT. Amino acid sequence: CASSSREGQGAGELFF.

The chain links TRBV6-5 to TRBJ2-7; 8 bases agree with TRBD1. V was pared by 6 bases and J by 2 bases, with 9 bases of the junction left unmatched. There are 15 residues in the CDR3. CDR1 is MNHEY, CDR2 SVGAGI, per germline. CDR3 amino acids: CASSPRGTGPYEQYF. For the CDR3, the DNA is TGTGCCAGCAGCCCCCGAGGGACAGGTCCCTACGAGCAGTACTTC.

The chain is built from TRBV7-8 and TRBJ2-7; 7 bases are a match to TRBD2. The germline gives CDR1 SGHVS, CDR2 FQNEAQ. This CDR3 region has 14 residues. The J segment lost 1 base and the V segment lost 1 base, leaving 1 base of the junction unmatched. In DNA form, the CDR3 reads TGTGCCAGCAGCTTAGACGGGAGGTCCTACGAGCAGTACTTC. Protein sequence: CASSLDGRSYEQYF. Together with reference TRBV7-8 and TRBJ2-7, the CDR3 gives the full variable domain: GAGVSQSPRYKVAKRGQDVALRCDPISGHVSLFWYQQALGQGPEFLTYFQNEAQLDKSGLPSDRFFAERPEGSVSTLKIQRTQQEDSAVYLCASSLDGRSYEQYFGPGTRLTVT.

This clone was recorded only once. This chain uses TRBV5-1 with TRBJ2-1; 8 bases line up with TRBD2. With V trimmed by 0 bases and J by 7 bases, 12 bases remained unmatched. The CDR3 covers 17 residues. Per germline, CDR1 SGHRS and CDR2 YFSETQ. The CDR3 sequence: CASSLGPGGPMGNEQFF. The CDR3 nucleotides are TGCGCCAGCAGCTTGGGCCCGGGAGGGCCAATGGGTAATGAGCAGTTCTTC.

The genes are TRBV4-1 and TRBJ2-5; D perhaps matches TRBD1 (8 bases). V dropped 4 bases and J dropped 5 bases, with 11 bases sitting between them. CDR3 length: 13 amino acids. Germline CDR1 and CDR2: MGHRA and YSYEKL. The CDR3, as DNA: TGCGCCAGCAGCCTACAGGGGGGGGAGACCCAGTACTTC. Amino acids: CASSLQGGETQYF.

This clone was detected once. The chain recombines TRBV28 with TRBJ1-5; the D gene is possibly TRBD1 (6 bases). The germline V gene encodes CDR1 MDHEN and CDR2 SYDVKM. The CDR3 length is 14 residues. V was cut by 7 bases and J by 3 bases, with 13 bases left in between. Here the CDR3 DNA reads TGTGCCAGCACCTCACACAGGGCCAATCAGCCCCAGCATTTT. This translates into CASTSHRANQPQHF.

The sample holds one count of this clone. The chain has TRBV6-1 and TRBJ1-1, with D tentatively TRBD1 (5 bases). The V gene lost 3 bases and the J gene lost 6 bases, with 14 bases spanning the gap. Germline lookup yields CDR1 MNHNS and CDR2 SASEGT. This CDR3 has 14 residues. In DNA form, the CDR3 reads TGTGCCAGCAGTGATTGGGGCTATGGTTCTGAAGCTTTCTTT. Protein product: CASSDWGYGSEAFF.

This clone was observed once. The V call is TRBV7-8, the J call TRBJ1-1, with 7 positions matching TRBD1. With 1 base clipped from V and 5 bases from J, the junction kept 4 bases outside the gene matches. The CDR3 is 14 residues long. CDR1 and CDR2 (germline): SGHVS, FQNEAQ. This CDR3 is CASSLVRQGTEAFF. The CDR3 nucleotides are TGTGCCAGCAGCTTAGTTAGACAGGGTACTGAAGCTTTCTTT.

The chain links TRBV12-5 to TRBJ2-3, with a tentative D call TRBD2 (6 bases). The V and J ends lost 0 bases and 0 bases respectively, with 10 bases between them. Germline CDR1 is LGHNT and CDR2 is FRNRAP. The CDR3 runs 16 residues. The DNA of the CDR3 is TGTGCTAGTGGTTTGGTAATAGCGGCTAGCACAGATACGCAGTATTTT. Protein product: CASGLVIAASTDTQYF. The full variable domain, with the rest looked up from reference TRBV12-5 and TRBJ2-3, is DARVTQTPRHKVTEMGQEVTMRCQPILGHNTVFWYRQTMMQGLELLAYFRNRAPLDDSGMPKDRFSAEMPDATLATLKIQPSEPRDSAVYFCASGLVIAASTDTQYFGPGTRLTVL.

The rearrangement uses TRBV7-8 and TRBJ1-1; 9 nucleotides match TRBD1. The CDR3 sequence is 15 residues long. Looked up from germline, CDR1 is SGHVS and CDR2 is FQNEAQ. V shed 4 bases, J shed 1 base, and the junction held 4 bases outside the gene matches. CDR3 bases: TGTGCCAGCAGCTGGGGGACAGGGCGGAACACTGAAGCTTTCTTT. Its translation is CASSWGTGRNTEAFF.

The genes are TRBV28 and TRBJ2-7; D is possibly TRBD2 (7 bases). Deletions cut 7 bases from V and 2 bases from J, with 21 bases between. CDR3 length: 16 amino acids. Germline V gives CDR1 MDHEN, CDR2 SYDVKM. The CDR3 spells CASKRGRGLRAYEQYF. Written as DNA, the CDR3 is TGTGCCAGCAAGAGGGGGAGGGGGTTAAGGGCCTACGAGCAGTACTTC.

The rearrangement links TRBV6-6 to TRBJ2-7; D remains ambiguous. The CDR3 totals 12 residues. The V gene's germline CDR1 is MNHNY and CDR2 SVGAGI (reference sequence). V shed 0 bases and J shed 7 bases, with 7 bases lying between them. Here the CDR3 DNA reads TGTGCCAGCAGTTACTCTCCTCCGGAGCAGTACTTC. Amino acid sequence: CASSYSPPEQYF.

The V and J genes are TRBV5-1 and TRBJ2-7; D gene unclear. This CDR3 is 15 amino acids long. In germline, CDR1 is SGHRS, CDR2 YFSETQ. V was clipped by 0 bases and J by 3 bases, with 13 bases between them. CDR3 DNA: TGCGCCAGCAGCTTGGCCGGTACTGTTGGCTACGAGCAGTACTTC. Amino acids: CASSLAGTVGYEQYF.

The chain carries TRBV5-4 and TRBJ1-1, with TRBD1 matching over 10 bases. V was pared by 1 base and J by 5 bases, with 2 bases of the junction left unmatched. Looked up from germline, CDR1 is SGHNT and CDR2 is YYREEE (reference sequence). This CDR3 region has 14 residues. This CDR3 reads CASSLWGQGTEAFF. CDR3 nucleotide sequence: TGTGCCAGCAGCTTGTGGGGACAGGGGACTGAAGCTTTCTTT.

The V and J genes are TRBV28 and TRBJ2-3, with TRBD2 matching over 11 bases. The CDR3 covers 16 residues. Trimming took 5 bases from V and 6 from J; bases not matched to a gene: 10. Germline assignment: CDR1 MDHEN and CDR2 SYDVKM. The CDR3 is CASSPRSGRASDTQYF. The DNA for the CDR3 is TGTGCCAGCAGTCCACGTAGCGGGAGGGCGTCGGATACGCAGTATTTT. Together with reference TRBV28 and TRBJ2-3, the CDR3 gives the full variable domain: DVKVTQSSRYLVKRTGEKVFLECVQDMDHENMFWYRQDPGLGLRLIYFSYDVKMKEKGDIPEGYSVSREKKERFSLILESASTNQTSMYLCASSPRSGRASDTQYFGPGTRLTVL.

CDR3 nucleotide sequence: TGCGCCAGCAGCCAAGGGACTAGCGGGAGAAATGAGCAGTTCTTC. Translation: CASSQGTSGRNEQFF. The rearrangement uses TRBV4-1 and TRBJ2-1; TRBD2 aligns across 13 bases. CDR1 is MGHRA and CDR2 is YSYEKL in the germline V gene. The CDR3 is 15 residues long. The V gene end was trimmed by 1 base and the J gene end by 7 bases; junction bases not matched to a gene: 1.